These 21 T cell receptor beta chains originate from one sample sequenced in a study of T-cell reconstitution after alpha-beta-depleted transplantation in children. The TCRbeta library incorporated unique molecular identifiers. TCRdb processed the PCR reads anew with MiXCR; each CDR3 protein has one entry. The sample consists of 200,000 to 250,000 distinct CDR3 sequences, 25% of them appearing once. The source material was PBMCs, sampled before TCRalphabeta/CD19-depleted stem cell transplant. The source is a girl aged 2 to 9 with Fanconi anemia, due to receive a stem cell transplant.

This clonotype has more than one count but fewer than ten. The chain couples TRBV11-2 to TRBJ2-5; D gene uncertain. Germline loops: CDR1 SGHAT, CDR2 FQNNGV. CDR3 length: 13 amino acids. The V and J ends lost 2 bases and 3 bases respectively, with 7 bases between them. CDR3 loop: CASSLFPEETQYF. In nucleotides, the CDR3 is TGTGCCAGCAGCTTATTTCCGGAAGAGACCCAGTACTTC.

The table lists this clonotype with many counts. The V and J genes are TRBV6-5 and TRBJ1-5; 7 bases map to TRBD1. This CDR3 region has 15 residues. Trimming took 0 bases from V and 2 from J; bases not matched to a gene: 1. CDR1 MNHEY and CDR2 SVGAGI come from the germline V gene. CDR3 sequence (DNA): TGTGCCAGCAGTTACTCCGGACAGGGCAATCAGCCCCAGCATTTT. Translated: CASSYSGQGNQPQHF.

This clonotype was observed many times. This chain links TRBV20-1 with TRBJ1-6; D unclear. V lost 2 bases to trimming and J lost 12 bases, with 14 bases between them. Germline-derived CDR1 and CDR2 are DFQATT and SNEGSKA (reference sequence). The CDR3 has 13 amino acids. The CDR3 nucleotides read TGCAGTGCTAGATGGAGGTTGATTGGACCCCTCCACTTT. As protein: CSARWRLIGPLHF.

This clonotype was counted at least ten times. This chain joins TRBV27 and TRBJ1-1; D ambiguous. The V and J ends lost 11 bases and 4 bases respectively, with 11 bases between them. The length of the CDR3 is 11 residues. Germline CDR1 MNHEY, CDR2 SMNVEV (reference sequence). The chain's CDR3 is CALTGVTEAFF. As DNA, the CDR3 is TGTGCCCTGACTGGAGTCACTGAAGCTTTCTTT.

The gene calls are TRBV28 and TRBJ1-5; D is possibly TRBD1 (5 bases). This CDR3 is built from 16 residues. Between the trimmed V and J ends, which lost 4 bases and 0 bases, there was a span of 13 bases. Germline V gives CDR1 MDHEN, CDR2 SYDVKM. The CDR3 coding sequence is TGTGCCAGCAGTTCACAGGAGCGTTATAGCAATCAGCCCCAGCATTTT. Its protein product is CASSSQERYSNQPQHF.

This clonotype was counted ten times or more. V and J are TRBV6-5 and TRBJ1-1, with no clear D. The CDR3 loop spans 14 amino acids. Germline CDR1 reads MNHEY; CDR2 reads SVGAGI. Trimming cost V 0 bases and J 1 base, with 6 bases left between them. Here the CDR3 reads CASSYSQRNTEAFF. The DNA for the CDR3 is TGTGCCAGCAGTTACTCTCAGCGGAACACTGAAGCTTTCTTT.

The rearrangement uses TRBV20-1 and TRBJ2-5; D not certain. The V end was cut by 3 bases, the J end by 9 bases, with 8 bases between. The CDR3 spans 10 residues. Germline V gives CDR1 DFQATT, CDR2 SNEGSKA (reference sequence). CDR3: CSASHNAQYF. The CDR3 region has the DNA TGCAGTGCTAGTCACAACGCCCAGTACTTC.

This clonotype has only a few counts. The chain combines TRBV10-2 with TRBJ2-3; D possibly corresponds to TRBD2 (6 bases). CDR1 and CDR2 (germline): WSHSY, SAAADI. With 4 bases removed from V and 4 bases from J, the gap between germline ends came to 18 bases. The CDR3 is made up of 16 amino acids. Here the CDR3 reads CASSVRPDASADTQYF. CDR3 nucleotides: TGCGCCAGCAGTGTGAGGCCTGATGCTAGCGCAGATACGCAGTATTTT.

The table lists this clonotype with a count of one. The chain combines TRBV27 with TRBJ2-1; D gene ambiguous. V lost 10 bases and J lost 1, with 11 bases in between. There are 13 residues in the CDR3. Germline CDR1 and CDR2: MNHEY and SMNVEV (reference sequence). The CDR3 loop reads CATHDWSYNEQFF. DNA of the CDR3: TGTGCCACCCACGATTGGTCCTACAATGAGCAGTTCTTC.

This clonotype was seen only once. V and J are TRBV4-1 and TRBJ2-1; 11 positions agree with TRBD1. V dropped 1 base and J dropped 6; count of bases not matched to a gene: 5. Germline V gene lookup returns CDR1 MGHRA and CDR2 YSYEKL. The CDR3 totals 16 residues. CDR3 nucleotides: TGCGCCAGCAGCCAAGCCCCCGGGACAGGGGGCAATGAGCAGTTCTTC. It yields the protein CASSQAPGTGGNEQFF.

Many counts were recorded for this clonotype. V gene TRBV6-1 combines with J gene TRBJ2-7; 11 bases line up with TRBD2. The CDR3 consists of 15 residues. Germline V gene lookup returns CDR1 MNHNS and CDR2 SASEGT. The V gene end was trimmed by 4 bases and the J gene end by 6 bases; junction bases not matched to a gene: 8. The CDR3 is CASSGHSGRVREQYF. The CDR3, as DNA: TGTGCCAGCAGTGGACATAGCGGGAGGGTTCGCGAGCAGTACTTC.

This clonotype has at least ten counts. The chain joins TRBV5-1 to TRBJ2-5, with 11 bases matching TRBD2. Per the germline V gene, CDR1 is SGHRS and CDR2 is YFSETQ. V was pared by 0 bases and J by 0 bases, with 4 bases of the junction left unmatched. The length of the CDR3 is 17 residues. CDR3 nucleotides: TGCGCCAGCAGCTTGGGACTAGCGGGACGGCACCAAGAGACCCAGTACTTC. Amino acids: CASSLGLAGRHQETQYF.

This clonotype has only a few counts. The J gene is TRBJ1-2, the V gene TRBV20-1; D not resolved. The germline gives CDR1 DFQATT, CDR2 SNEGSKA (reference sequence). The CDR3 loop spans 15 amino acids. Here the CDR3 DNA reads TGCAGAGGAGGTGATCAATATTCGGAAGGTGGTGGCTACACCTTC. Protein: CRGGDQYSEGGGYTF.

Ten or more counts support this clonotype. The chain is built from TRBV29-1 and TRBJ2-7, with D possibly TRBD1 on 5 matching bases. Looked up from germline, CDR1 is SQVTM and CDR2 is ANQGSEA. Trimming shortened V by 4 bases and J by 0 bases, and 10 bases separated the two germline ends. The CDR3 has 13 residues. CDR3 protein: CSVVWTSSYEQYF. The CDR3, as DNA: TGCAGCGTTGTTTGGACAAGCTCCTACGAGCAGTACTTC.

The chain carries TRBV5-1 and TRBJ2-1; D is perhaps TRBD2 (6 bases). From germline, CDR1 is SGHRS and CDR2 YFSETQ. V lost 1 base, J lost 1 base, and 12 bases lay in between. CDR3 size: 16 residues. CDR3 DNA sequence: TGCGCCAGCAGCTTGCGCGGGGACGGATCCTACAATGAGCAGTTCTTC. This encodes CASSLRGDGSYNEQFF. Full variable domain (missing parts from reference TRBV5-1 and TRBJ2-1): KAGVTQTPRYLIKTRGQQVTLSCSPISGHRSVSWYQQTPGQGLQFLFEYFSETQRNKGNFPGRFSGRQFSNSRSEMNVSTLELGDSALYLCASSLRGDGSYNEQFFGPGTRLTVL.

Ten or more counts support this clonotype. The V call is TRBV12-3 or TRBV12-4, the J call TRBJ2-5; TRBD1 matches at 9 bases. J gave up 2 bases and V 4 bases, and 8 bases lay outside the gene matches. This CDR3 is 16 amino acids long. CDR3 DNA: TGTGCCAGCAGTTACTACCGGGACAGGGTGCAAGAGACCCAGTACTTC. This gives the protein CASSYYRDRVQETQYF.

This clonotype was seen at least ten times. J is TRBJ2-4 and V is TRBV6-5; TRBD1 matches at 7 bases. The CDR3 spans 12 residues. After removal of 6 bases from V and 6 bases from J, the junction contained 2 bases not matched to a gene. Germline CDR1 is MNHEY and CDR2 is SVGAGI. DNA of the CDR3: TGTGCCAGCAGCCGGGACAGAAACATTCAGTACTTC. As protein: CASSRDRNIQYF.

The chain recombines TRBV20-1 with TRBJ2-3, with 10 positions matching TRBD2. V shed 6 bases, J shed 1 base, and the junction held 4 bases outside the gene matches. From germline, CDR1 is DFQATT and CDR2 SNEGSKA (reference sequence). The CDR3 covers 14 residues. DNA of the CDR3: TGCAGTGCAAAACTAGCGGGACGCACAGATACGCAGTATTTT. Encoded protein: CSAKLAGRTDTQYF.

In this sample, this clonotype turned up many times. This chain joins TRBV20-1 and TRBJ2-7; D is ambiguous. Trimming removed 1 base from V and 4 bases from J, with 5 bases in between. The CDR3 consists of 11 residues. In germline, CDR1 is DFQATT, CDR2 SNEGSKA (reference sequence). The DNA of the CDR3 is TGCAGTGCTAGAGGTCTTTACGAGCAGTACTTC. Translation: CSARGLYEQYF.

This clonotype was found a few times. This CDR3 is CAIRRDRGIADTQYF. CDR3 in DNA: TGTGCCATCAGGAGGGACAGGGGGATCGCAGATACGCAGTATTTT. The chain links TRBV10-3 to TRBJ2-3; TRBD1 agrees at 11 bases. The germline V gene has CDR1 ENHRY and CDR2 SYGVKD. V gave up 6 bases and J gave up 4 bases; unmatched junction bases: 6. The CDR3 contains 15 residues.

This clonotype appeared a few times. J is TRBJ2-7 and V is TRBV27, with D tentatively TRBD1 (7 bases). V shed 1 base and J shed 3 bases, with 10 bases lying between them. The CDR3 spans 14 residues. In germline, CDR1 is MNHEY, CDR2 SMNVEV (reference sequence). CDR3 loop: CASSLFQGGYEQYF. The CDR3 DNA reads TGTGCCAGCAGTTTATTCCAGGGGGGCTACGAGCAGTACTTC.